This record looks at one TCR beta chain sequence and its context. The target of this receptor is not known. Per-base quality was not reported, and no clone a single base away is much larger than it. V gives up 3 bases and J gives up 3 bases, and the segment between their germline ends measures 12 bases. The germline V gene (reference sequence) yields SEHNR for CDR1 and FQNEAQ for CDR2. The cysteine opens and the phenylalanine closes a CDR3 of 14 amino acids. Kept here is only the CDR3 DNA, which spans 42 bases and is read in frame from base 1. This record comes from a study of blood T cell repertoires in COVID-19 (dated by TCRdb to about 2020). Study-level background: The collaborator samples originated in the United States, Italy and Spain and spanned the acute and convalescent phases of COVID-19. The prospective study material was composed of cDNA or gDNA derived from T cells, B-cell-depleted T cells, or PBMCs. Deeply sampled blood TCRbeta repertoires from subjects exposed to, actively infected with, or recovered from COVID-19 were included in the dataset. The repertoires were made available in a free public database intended to serve as a resource for research on the immune response to SARS-CoV-2. Samples were obtained from the ongoing ImmuneRACE study (first 160 participants) and from over 1,000 subjects provided by 6 global collaborators. Nearly every sample came with metadata listing a de-identified subject ID, COVID-19 status, age in years and sex. Where HLA class I and class II types were available, the types were taken from metadata supplied by the sample provider, not from assay-based typing. Broader findings and caveats from the paper: The amount of clinical and demographic metadata varied by source and participant and was provided uncurated.

TCRbeta CDR3 regions were amplified from genomic DNA using the immunoSEQ Assay, a bias-controlled multiplex PCR. Per the source publication's procedure: The number of nucleated cells in each sample was estimated from the amplification of reference gene primers within the assay. Sequence reads were collapsed and filtered to measure the absolute abundance of every unique TCRbeta CDR3 rearrangement. For each sample, productive Simpson clonality was calculated as the square root of Simpson's diversity index over productive rearrangements. TCRdb carries this immuneACCESS record with in-frame sequences only. Its versions omit some clonotypes, under half of them owing to an unresolved V gene in the studies checked, with the rest unexplained. V and J calls plus clone size are reproduced from that table; the DNA served to infer D and trimming. The sample includes approximately 100,000 clones, with roughly 79% observed a single time. More than 9% of the sample belongs to the ten largest clones.

Collaborating institutions collected whole blood in K2EDTA tubes following their own protocols. Collaborator samples were shipped for TCRbeta analysis as frozen whole blood, isolated PBMCs, or DNA extracted from either sample type. The sample comprised peripheral blood. This sequence uses TRBV7-9 and TRBJ2-7; TRBD1 could be the D gene, as 5 bases match. The receptor comes from a human donor in a cohort sampled during active COVID-19. The nucleotides read TGTGCCAGCAGCTTCGGCAGGGATCACTACGAGCAGTACTTC. It encodes CASSFGRDHYEQYF.